Shown below are 10 T cell receptor beta chains from a single sample sequenced in a study of cytomegalovirus exposure and HLA in healthy donors. PCR amplification relied on 60 Vbeta primers (plus 13 Jbeta primers). Profiled with immunoSEQ multiplex PCR; TCRdb holds only in-frame clones, not every one. The data hold approximately 240,000 clones, with approximately 90% observed a single time. Specimen: PBMCs. The source of these receptors is a woman aged 18-30 years in good health and CMV-seronegative.

This rearrangement joins TRBV5-4 to TRBJ2-5; no reliable D call. Germline loops: CDR1 SGHNT, CDR2 YYREEE (reference sequence). V shed 1 base and J shed 3 bases, with 4 bases lying between them. This CDR3 is 12 amino acids long. This chain's CDR3 is CASSLPKETQYF. CDR3 in DNA: TGTGCCAGCAGCTTGCCAAAAGAGACCCAGTACTTC.

The chain carries TRBV6-1 and TRBJ2-7, with D tentatively TRBD1 (6 bases). Trimming removed 6 bases at V and 2 bases at J, with 17 bases between. CDR3 length: 15 residues. Germline CDR1 reads MNHNS; CDR2 reads SASEGT. CDR3 bases: TGTGCCAGCAGGGAGTCAGGGGTAGGGACCTACGAGCAGTACTTC. Protein sequence: CASRESGVGTYEQYF.

The rearrangement joins TRBV27 to TRBJ2-1, with a tentative D call TRBD1 (6 bases). V was shortened by 10 bases and J by 6 bases, with 19 bases between the two germline ends. The CDR3 is 14 amino acids. Germline CDR1 is MNHEY and CDR2 is SMNVEV (reference sequence). DNA of the CDR3: TGTGCCACCTCCGTACTCACAGGGCTCAATGAGCAGTTCTTC. It is translated as CATSVLTGLNEQFF.

In its sample, this clone was seen a few times. The chain employs TRBV6-1 and TRBJ1-1, with 8 bases lining up with TRBD1. With 4 bases clipped from V and 0 bases from J, the junction kept 4 bases outside the gene matches. This CDR3 is 15 amino acids long. The germline CDR1 and CDR2 sequences are MNHNS and SASEGT. CDR3 residues: CASSAGTGLNTEAFF. The CDR3 nucleotides are TGTGCCAGCAGTGCCGGGACAGGACTGAACACTGAAGCTTTCTTT.

The chain is built from TRBV5-4 and TRBJ1-2, with 12 bases identical to TRBD1. V trimming: 4 bases; J trimming: 0 bases; junction bases outside the gene matches: 7. The CDR3 covers 17 residues. Per the germline V gene, CDR1 is SGHNT and CDR2 is YYREEE (reference sequence). CDR3 in amino acids: CASSRGTGGLANYGYTF. CDR3 bases: TGTGCCAGCAGCAGAGGGACAGGGGGCTTAGCTAACTATGGCTACACCTTC.

The chain links TRBV29-1 to TRBJ2-7; 14 bases fit TRBD2. CDR3 size: 14 residues. Germline V gene data show CDR1 as SQVTM and CDR2 as ANQGSEA. V shed 6 bases, J shed 1 base, and the junction held 2 bases outside the gene matches. The CDR3 coding sequence is TGCAGCGTCAGACTAGCGGGAGGGTCCTACGAGCAGTACTTC. Translated: CSVRLAGGSYEQYF.

This clone has a single count. The chain couples TRBV5-4 to TRBJ2-3; D gene uncertain. V lost 4 bases to trimming and J lost 3 bases, with 21 bases between them. This CDR3 contains 17 residues. Germline V gives CDR1 SGHNT, CDR2 YYREEE (reference sequence). This chain's CDR3 is CASSPTESSGITDTQYF. CDR3 nucleotides: TGTGCCAGCAGCCCAACGGAGAGCTCCGGTATAACAGATACGCAGTATTTT.

This chain links TRBV2 with TRBJ2-1, with 11 bases matching TRBD2. Germline loops: CDR1 SNHLY, CDR2 FYNNEI. The CDR3 runs to 16 residues. Trimming took 7 bases from V and 4 from J; bases not matched to a gene: 9. This CDR3 reads CASIRTSGRRYNEQFF. The DNA of the CDR3 is TGTGCCAGCATACGTACTAGCGGGAGAAGGTACAATGAGCAGTTCTTC.

The rearrangement links TRBV23-1 to TRBJ2-5, with D uncertain. TRBV23-1 is an ORF for which the function is uncertain. Trimming removed 2 bases from V and 4 bases from J, with 8 bases in between. The CDR3 extends over 13 amino acids. The CDR3 nucleotides read TGCGCCAGCAGTCAACCCCGCGGAGAGACCCAGTACTTC. Translated: CASSQPRGETQYF.

The chain combines TRBV5-1 with TRBJ2-7; D may be TRBD2 (7 bases). The J call may not be correct, given that the DNA end is closer to TRBJ2-5. Germline CDR1 reads SGHRS; CDR2 reads YFSETQ. The CDR3 runs 15 residues. The CDR3 sequence: CASSLRGGLGETQYF. CDR3 coding DNA: TGCGCCAGCAGCTTGAGGGGGGGGCTGGGTGAGACCCAGTACTTC.